This TCR beta chain comes out of a study of control samples from healthy donors and cancer patients. Germline V lookup: CDR1 LGHDT, CDR2 YNNKEL (reference sequence). The CDR3 covers 16 residues. The V gene lost 3 bases and the J gene lost 4 bases, with 19 bases spanning the gap. Profiled with immunoSEQ multiplex PCR; TCRdb holds only in-frame clones, not every one. Of around 80,000 clones listed, 94% are singletons. J is TRBJ2-7 and V is TRBV3-1 (or the pseudogene TRBV3-2); D might be TRBD1 (6 bases). The TCR originated in a woman between 25 and 40 years old in good health. Sequencing input: blood. The CDR3 loop reads CASSHVLWGLGYEQYF. The CDR3 DNA reads as TGTGCCAGCAGCCATGTCTTATGGGGGCTCGGGTACGAGCAGTACTTC.